This TCR beta chain was retrieved from a study of beta chain features in type 1 diabetes. The trim removed 6 bases at V and 2 bases at J, leaving 3 bases unmatched. Germline-derived CDR1 and CDR2 are MNHNS and SASEGT. This CDR3 has 15 residues. Expressed TCRB transcripts were sequenced because the entire RNA isolate underwent reverse transcription. Sequencing was performed with immunoSEQ multiplex PCR; in TCRdb, only in-frame clones are kept and a portion is missing. The sample has 150,000 or so clones; 9% to 10% are singletons. The source is a woman between 40 and 50 years old in good health. The sequenced sample consisted of central memory CD4+ T cells from blood. The rearrangement links TRBV6-1 to TRBJ2-3; 12 bases match TRBD2. CDR3 residues: CASRLAGGLTDTQYF. The CDR3 coding sequence is TGTGCCAGCAGACTAGCGGGGGGACTCACAGATACGCAGTATTTT.